Below, one T cell receptor beta chain is given with its context. Generated by immunoSEQ multiplex PCR, the TCRdb table keeps only in-frame clones and is missing some. Here the sample spans 95,000 to 150,000 clones, about 90% being singletons. This specimen comes from a study of blood T cell repertoires in COVID-19. CDR1 and CDR2 (germline): SNHLY, FYNNEI. The V end lost 5 bases, the J end lost 0 bases, and 13 bases lay between the germline ends. The CDR3 length is 15 residues. This TCR was recovered from a woman aged 70-85 years with acute or convalescent COVID-19. The genes are TRBV2 and TRBJ1-2; D perhaps matches TRBD1 (6 bases). The specimen sequenced was peripheral blood. The CDR3 nucleotides read TGTGCCAGCAGTACTAACAGGGAAACTAACTATGGCTACACCTTC. Protein sequence: CASSTNRETNYGYTF.